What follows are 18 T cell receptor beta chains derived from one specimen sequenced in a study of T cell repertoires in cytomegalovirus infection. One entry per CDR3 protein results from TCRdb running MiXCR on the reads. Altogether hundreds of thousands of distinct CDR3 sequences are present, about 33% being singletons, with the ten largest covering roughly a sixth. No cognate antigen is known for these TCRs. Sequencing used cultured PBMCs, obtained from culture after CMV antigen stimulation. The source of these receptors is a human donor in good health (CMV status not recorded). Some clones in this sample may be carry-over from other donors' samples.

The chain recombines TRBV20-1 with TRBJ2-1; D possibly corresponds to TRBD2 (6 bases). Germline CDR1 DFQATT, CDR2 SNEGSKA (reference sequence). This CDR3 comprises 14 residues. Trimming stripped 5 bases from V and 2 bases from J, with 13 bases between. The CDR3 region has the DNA TGCAGTGCTCAAGTTAGCGGAACCTACAATGAGCAGTTCTTC. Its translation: CSAQVSGTYNEQFF.

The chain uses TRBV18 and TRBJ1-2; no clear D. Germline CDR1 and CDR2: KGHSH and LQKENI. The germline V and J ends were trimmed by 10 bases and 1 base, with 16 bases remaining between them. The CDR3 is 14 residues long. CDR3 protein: CATPLRRINYGYTF. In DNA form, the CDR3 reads TGTGCCACCCCCCTCCGGAGGATTAACTATGGCTACACCTTC.

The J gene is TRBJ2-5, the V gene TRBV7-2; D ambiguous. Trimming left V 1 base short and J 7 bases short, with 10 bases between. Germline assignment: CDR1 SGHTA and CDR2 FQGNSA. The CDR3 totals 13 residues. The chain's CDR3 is CASSLGLLGTQYF. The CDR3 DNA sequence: TGTGCCAGCAGCTTAGGTCTGTTGGGGACCCAGTACTTC.

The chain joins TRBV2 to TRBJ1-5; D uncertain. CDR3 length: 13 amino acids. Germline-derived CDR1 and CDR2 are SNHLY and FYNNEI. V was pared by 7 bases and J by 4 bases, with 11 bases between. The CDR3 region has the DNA TGTGCCAGCATAAGGGAACAGAATCAGCCCCAGCATTTT. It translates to CASIREQNQPQHF.

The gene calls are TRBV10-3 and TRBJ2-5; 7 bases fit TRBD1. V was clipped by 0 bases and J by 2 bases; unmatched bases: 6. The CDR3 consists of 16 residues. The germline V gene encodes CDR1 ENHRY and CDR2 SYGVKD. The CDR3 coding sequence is TGTGCCATCAGTGAGTCGTTGGGGACAGTTCAAGAGACCCAGTACTTC. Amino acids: CAISESLGTVQETQYF.

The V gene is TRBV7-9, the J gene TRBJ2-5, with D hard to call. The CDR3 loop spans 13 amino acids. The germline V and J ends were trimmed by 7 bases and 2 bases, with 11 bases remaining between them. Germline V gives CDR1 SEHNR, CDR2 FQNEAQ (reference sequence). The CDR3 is CASMSVVQETQYF. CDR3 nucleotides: TGTGCCAGCATGTCGGTGGTTCAAGAGACCCAGTACTTC. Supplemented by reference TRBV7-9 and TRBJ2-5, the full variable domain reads DTGVSQNPRHKITKRGQNVTFRCDPISEHNRLYWYRQTLGQGPEFLTYFQNEAQLEKSRLLSDRFSAERPKGSFSTLEIQRTEQGDSAMYLCASMSVVQETQYFGPGTRLLVL.

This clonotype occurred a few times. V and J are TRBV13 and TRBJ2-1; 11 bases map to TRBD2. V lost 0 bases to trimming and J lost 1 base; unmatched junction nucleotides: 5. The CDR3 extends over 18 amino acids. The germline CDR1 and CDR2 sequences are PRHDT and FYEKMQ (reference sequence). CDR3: CASSLGVAGGRSYNEQFF. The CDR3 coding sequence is TGTGCCAGCAGCTTAGGAGTAGCGGGAGGGAGGTCCTACAATGAGCAGTTCTTC.

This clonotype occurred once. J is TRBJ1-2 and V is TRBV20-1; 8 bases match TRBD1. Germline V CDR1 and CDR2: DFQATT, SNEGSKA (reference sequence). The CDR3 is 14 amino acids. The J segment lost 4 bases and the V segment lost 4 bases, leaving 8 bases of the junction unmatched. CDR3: CSAINQGTGYGYTF. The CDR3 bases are TGCAGTGCTATTAATCAAGGGACAGGCTATGGCTACACCTTC.

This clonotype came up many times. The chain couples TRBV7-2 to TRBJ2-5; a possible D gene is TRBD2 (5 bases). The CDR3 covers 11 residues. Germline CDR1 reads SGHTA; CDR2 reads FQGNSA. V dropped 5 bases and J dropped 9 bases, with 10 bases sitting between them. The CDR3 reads CASSPSGAQYF. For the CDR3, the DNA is TGTGCCAGCAGCCCCTCCGGGGCCCAGTACTTC.

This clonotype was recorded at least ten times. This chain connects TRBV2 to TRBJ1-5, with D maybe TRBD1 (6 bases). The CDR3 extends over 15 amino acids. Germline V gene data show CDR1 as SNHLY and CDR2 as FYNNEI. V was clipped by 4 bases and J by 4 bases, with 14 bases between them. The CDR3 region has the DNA TGTGCCAGCAGTGGCTACCGGGGGGCAAATCAGCCCCAGCATTTT. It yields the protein CASSGYRGANQPQHF.

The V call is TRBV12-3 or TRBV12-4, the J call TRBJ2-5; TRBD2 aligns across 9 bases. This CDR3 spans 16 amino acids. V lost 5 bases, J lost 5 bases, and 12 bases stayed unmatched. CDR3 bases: TGTGCCAGCAGTCCTCGAGGTAGCGGGAGTCATGAGACCCAGTACTTC. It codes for CASSPRGSGSHETQYF.

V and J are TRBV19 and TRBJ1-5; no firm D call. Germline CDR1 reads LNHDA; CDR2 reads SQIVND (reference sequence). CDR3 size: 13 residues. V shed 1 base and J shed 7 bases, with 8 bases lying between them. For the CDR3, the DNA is TGTGCCAGTAGTATAGGGAACAAGCAGCCCCAGCATTTT. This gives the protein CASSIGNKQPQHF.

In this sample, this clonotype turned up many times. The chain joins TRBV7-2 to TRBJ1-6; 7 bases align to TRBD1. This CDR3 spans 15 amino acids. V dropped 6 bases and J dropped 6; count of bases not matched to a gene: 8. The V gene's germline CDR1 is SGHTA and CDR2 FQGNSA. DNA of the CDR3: TGTGCCAGCAGTGGAACTGACAGGGCTAATTCACCCCTCCACTTT. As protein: CASSGTDRANSPLHF.

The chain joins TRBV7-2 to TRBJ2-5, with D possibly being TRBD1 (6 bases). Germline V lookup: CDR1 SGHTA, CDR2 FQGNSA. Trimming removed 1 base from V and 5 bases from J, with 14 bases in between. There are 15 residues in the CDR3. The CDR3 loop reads CASSLVGTQDETQYF. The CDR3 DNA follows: TGTGCCAGCAGCTTAGTCGGGACACAAGATGAGACCCAGTACTTC.

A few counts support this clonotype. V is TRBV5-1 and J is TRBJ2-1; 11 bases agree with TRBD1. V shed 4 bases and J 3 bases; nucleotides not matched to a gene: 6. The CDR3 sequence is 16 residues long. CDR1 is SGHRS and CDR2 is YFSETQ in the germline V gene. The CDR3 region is CASSPYGTGGYNEQFF. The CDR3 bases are TGCGCCAGCAGCCCCTACGGGACAGGGGGCTACAATGAGCAGTTCTTC.

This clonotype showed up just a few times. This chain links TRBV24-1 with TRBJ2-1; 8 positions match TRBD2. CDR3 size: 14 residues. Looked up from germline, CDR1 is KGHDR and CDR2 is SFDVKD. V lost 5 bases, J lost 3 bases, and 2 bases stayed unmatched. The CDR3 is CATSVAGGYNEQFF. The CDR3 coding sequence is TGTGCCACCAGTGTTGCGGGAGGCTACAATGAGCAGTTCTTC.

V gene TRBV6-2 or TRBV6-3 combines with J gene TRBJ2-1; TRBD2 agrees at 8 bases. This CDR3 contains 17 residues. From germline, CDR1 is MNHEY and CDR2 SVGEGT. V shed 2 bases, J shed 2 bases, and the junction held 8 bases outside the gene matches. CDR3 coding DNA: TGTGCCAGCAGTTACGGGCTAGCGGGTTTCCCCTACAATGAGCAGTTCTTC. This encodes CASSYGLAGFPYNEQFF.

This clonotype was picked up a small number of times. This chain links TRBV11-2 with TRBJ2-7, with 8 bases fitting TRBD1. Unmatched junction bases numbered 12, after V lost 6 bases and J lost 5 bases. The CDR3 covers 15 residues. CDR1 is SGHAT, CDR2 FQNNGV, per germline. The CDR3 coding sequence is TGTGCCAGCAGATCCGGACAGGGAGGCCCTAACGAGCAGTACTTC. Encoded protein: CASRSGQGGPNEQYF.